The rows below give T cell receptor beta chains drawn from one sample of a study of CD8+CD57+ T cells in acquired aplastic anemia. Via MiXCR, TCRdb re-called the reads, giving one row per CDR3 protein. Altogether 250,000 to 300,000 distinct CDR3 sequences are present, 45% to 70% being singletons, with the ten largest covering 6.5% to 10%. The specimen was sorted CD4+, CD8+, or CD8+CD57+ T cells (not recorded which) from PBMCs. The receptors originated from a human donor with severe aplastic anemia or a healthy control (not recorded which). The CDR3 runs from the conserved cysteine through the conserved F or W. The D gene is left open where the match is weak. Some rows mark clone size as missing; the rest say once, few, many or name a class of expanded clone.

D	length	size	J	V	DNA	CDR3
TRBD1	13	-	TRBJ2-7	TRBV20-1	TGCAGTGCTAGAGAACAGGGGGCCTACGAGCAGTACTTC	CSAREQGAYEQYF
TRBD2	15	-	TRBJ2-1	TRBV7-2	TGTGCCAGCAGCTTAGTTAGCGGGGGGGCCGGGGAGCAGTTCTTC	CASSLVSGGAGEQFF
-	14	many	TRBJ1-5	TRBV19	TGTGCCAGTAGTATTTCAGGGGATGGGCAGCCCCAGCATTTT	CASSISGDGQPQHF
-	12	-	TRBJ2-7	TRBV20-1	TGCAGTGCCAGGGGAAGCTCCTACGAGCAGTACTTC	CSARGSSYEQYF
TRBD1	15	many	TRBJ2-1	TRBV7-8	TGTGCCAGCAGCTTAAAGACAGGGGGCTACAATGAGCAGTTCTTC	CASSLKTGGYNEQFF
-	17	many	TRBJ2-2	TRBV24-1	TGTGCCACCAGTGATCGGGCAGGGAGGAAGAACACCGGGGAGCTGTTTTTT	CATSDRAGRKNTGELFF
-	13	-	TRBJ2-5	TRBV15	TGTGCCACCTCCTCCGGTCTACAAGAGACCCAGTACTTC	CATSSGLQETQYF
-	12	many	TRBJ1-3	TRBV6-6	TGTGCCAGCAGGGACTCTGGAAACACCATATATTTT	CASRDSGNTIYF
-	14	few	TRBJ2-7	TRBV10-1	TGCGCCAGCAGTGAGTATAGGGGACCCTACGAGCAGTACTTC	CASSEYRGPYEQYF
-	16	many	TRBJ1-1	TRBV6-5	TGTGCCAGCACCGCCCTAGGAGCAGGGTTGAACACTGAAGCTTTCTTT	CASTALGAGLNTEAFF
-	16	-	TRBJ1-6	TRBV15	TGTGCCACCAGCAGAGGAAGGGACCCAGCTATTTCACCCCTCCACTTT	CATSRGRDPAISPLHF